Below are 8 T cell receptor beta chains sequenced from a single sample in a study of T cell responses to AZD1222 COVID-19 vaccine. This table comes from immunoSEQ multiplex PCR, and its TCRdb copy is limited to in-frame clones, with some not included. The sample yields 100,000 to 150,000 clones, roughly 90% seen once. Sequenced material: peripheral blood, taken 28 days after the second AZD1222 dose. The receptors shown here come from an adult who received the AZD1222 COVID-19 vaccine.

Only a few counts were recorded for this clone. The genes are TRBV19 and TRBJ1-2; 8 positions match TRBD1. CDR1 and CDR2 (germline): LNHDA, SQIVND (reference sequence). V lost 8 bases, J lost 3 bases, and 8 bases stayed unmatched. This CDR3 has 14 amino acids. In nucleotides, the CDR3 is TGTGCCAGTGGACAGGGAATCACTCACTATGGCTACACCTTC. It codes for CASGQGITHYGYTF.

CDR3 sequence (DNA): TGTGCCAGCAGTAACAGGGTTGGCAATGAGCAGTTCTTC. Its protein is CASSNRVGNEQFF. The V gene is TRBV12-3 or TRBV12-4, the J gene TRBJ2-1, with D tentatively TRBD1 (6 bases). The CDR3 is 13 residues long. Trimming shortened V by 5 bases and J by 6 bases, and 11 bases separated the two germline ends.

In nucleotides, the CDR3 is TGTGCCAGCAGTTTTCGGGGAATCTCTGGAAACACCATATATTTT. It is translated as CASSFRGISGNTIYF. The chain links TRBV28 to TRBJ1-3; D gene ambiguous. Trimming pared 3 bases from V and 0 bases from J, leaving 9 bases between. CDR1 and CDR2 from the germline V gene are MDHEN and SYDVKM. The CDR3 totals 15 residues.

The chain combines TRBV29-1 with TRBJ2-3, with D possibly being TRBD1 or TRBD2 (5 bases each). The CDR3 consists of 15 residues. V was trimmed by 6 bases and J by 0 bases, leaving 16 bases between them. Germline-derived CDR1 and CDR2 are SQVTM and ANQGSEA. DNA for the CDR3: TGCAGCGTAGGGGTTTTGCGGAGGAGCACAGATACGCAGTATTTT. This sequence encodes CSVGVLRRSTDTQYF.

This clone was counted only a few times. The gene calls are TRBV29-1 and TRBJ1-2; 8 bases map to TRBD1. This CDR3 has 15 amino acids. V dropped 5 bases and J dropped 5; count of bases not matched to a gene: 13. Per the germline V gene, CDR1 is SQVTM and CDR2 is ANQGSEA. This chain's CDR3 is CSVNLQGGSGYGYTF. The CDR3 bases are TGCAGCGTTAATCTACAGGGGGGTTCGGGATATGGCTACACCTTC.

This chain links TRBV2 with TRBJ2-5; 7 positions match TRBD2. Trimming removed 1 base from V and 2 bases from J; junction bases left unmatched: 4. The CDR3 extends over 15 amino acids. Germline CDR1 SNHLY, CDR2 FYNNEI. CDR3 nucleotides: TGTGCCAGCAGTGAAGAAGAGCGGGGACAAGAGACCCAGTACTTC. The encoded protein is CASSEEERGQETQYF.

V usage is TRBV4-2 and J usage is TRBJ2-7, with D hard to call. The germline V gene encodes CDR1 LGHNA and CDR2 YNFKEQ. V was cut by 0 bases and J by 3 bases, with 9 bases left in between. This CDR3 region has 14 residues. CDR3 residues: CASSQDPKGYEQYF. The CDR3 DNA reads TGTGCCAGCAGCCAAGATCCCAAGGGCTACGAGCAGTACTTC.

V is TRBV7-5 and J is TRBJ1-4; no check of the table's D call, TRBD1, against the DNA was made. TRBV7-5 is labeled a pseudogene. The CDR3 runs 15 residues. In DNA form, the CDR3 reads TGTGCCAGACCCACGTCGGGGACAGGCCGGGAAAAACTGTTTTTT. Translated: CARPTSGTGREKLFF.